This T cell receptor (beta chain) was identified in a study of cytomegalovirus exposure and HLA in healthy donors. With regard to this clone: Its antigen is as yet unknown.

Study results and caveats: TCR beta V- and J-gene trimming was later associated with a missense DCLRE1C variant.

The V gene's germline CDR1 is SNHLY and CDR2 FYNNEI. The V gene end was trimmed by 1 base and the J gene end by 4 bases; junction bases not matched to a gene: 7. The CDR3 extends over 16 amino acids. PCR primers comprised 60 Vbeta and 13 Jbeta primers. Clones were read by immunoSEQ multiplex PCR, and TCRdb kept only the in-frame ones, dropping some. The sample includes hundreds of thousands of clones, more than 75% of them seen just once. The chain recombines TRBV2 with TRBJ1-2; 9 bases line up with TRBD1. Material for sequencing was PBMCs. The TCR originated in a middle-aged man in good health and CMV-seropositive. The CDR3 bases are TGTGCCAGCAGTGAAGAGGGGACAGGGATATCCTATGGCTACACCTTC. Translating it yields CASSEEGTGISYGYTF. Combining the CDR3 with reference TRBV2 and TRBJ1-2 gives the whole variable domain EPEVTQTPSHQVTQMGQEVILRCVPISNHLYFYWYRQILGQKVEFLVSFYNNEISEKSEIFDDQFSVERPDGSNFTLKIRSTKLEDSAMYFCASSEEGTGISYGYTFGSGTRLTVV.